Sequencing of this TCR beta chain was carried out in a study of B cell selection in AIRE deficiency. Regarding the study as a whole: About 30% of healthy-shared Treg TCRbeta sequences appeared in patient Tconv cells. Healthy Tconv contained about 37% of shared healthy Treg sequences; only TCRbeta sequenced. Shared Treg sequences were biased toward short CDR3s with few non-templated nucleotide insertions. Only 9.3% of roughly 3,700 shared Treg sequences were patient-specific; 30% to 35% healthy-specific.

Data came from immunoSEQ multiplex PCR; TCRdb stores just in-frame clones and leaves some out. The sample has 20,000 to 25,000 clones, more than 95% seen once. Germline V gene data show CDR1 as SEHNR and CDR2 as FQNEAQ (reference sequence). CDR3 length: 14 amino acids. Trimming removed 5 bases from V and 2 bases from J, with 12 bases in between. Sorting defined conventional CD4 T cells as CD4+CD127+. Comments on this clone: Its antigen is currently unknown.

This receptor was obtained from a human donor with AIRE deficiency. The sequencing sample was made of conventional CD4+ T cells sorted from PBMCs. The V and J genes are TRBV7-9 and TRBJ1-1; D may be TRBD1 (6 bases). CDR3 coding DNA: TGTGCCAGCAGCCTACAGGGTCTCAACACTGAAGCTTTCTTT. Translating it yields CASSLQGLNTEAFF.